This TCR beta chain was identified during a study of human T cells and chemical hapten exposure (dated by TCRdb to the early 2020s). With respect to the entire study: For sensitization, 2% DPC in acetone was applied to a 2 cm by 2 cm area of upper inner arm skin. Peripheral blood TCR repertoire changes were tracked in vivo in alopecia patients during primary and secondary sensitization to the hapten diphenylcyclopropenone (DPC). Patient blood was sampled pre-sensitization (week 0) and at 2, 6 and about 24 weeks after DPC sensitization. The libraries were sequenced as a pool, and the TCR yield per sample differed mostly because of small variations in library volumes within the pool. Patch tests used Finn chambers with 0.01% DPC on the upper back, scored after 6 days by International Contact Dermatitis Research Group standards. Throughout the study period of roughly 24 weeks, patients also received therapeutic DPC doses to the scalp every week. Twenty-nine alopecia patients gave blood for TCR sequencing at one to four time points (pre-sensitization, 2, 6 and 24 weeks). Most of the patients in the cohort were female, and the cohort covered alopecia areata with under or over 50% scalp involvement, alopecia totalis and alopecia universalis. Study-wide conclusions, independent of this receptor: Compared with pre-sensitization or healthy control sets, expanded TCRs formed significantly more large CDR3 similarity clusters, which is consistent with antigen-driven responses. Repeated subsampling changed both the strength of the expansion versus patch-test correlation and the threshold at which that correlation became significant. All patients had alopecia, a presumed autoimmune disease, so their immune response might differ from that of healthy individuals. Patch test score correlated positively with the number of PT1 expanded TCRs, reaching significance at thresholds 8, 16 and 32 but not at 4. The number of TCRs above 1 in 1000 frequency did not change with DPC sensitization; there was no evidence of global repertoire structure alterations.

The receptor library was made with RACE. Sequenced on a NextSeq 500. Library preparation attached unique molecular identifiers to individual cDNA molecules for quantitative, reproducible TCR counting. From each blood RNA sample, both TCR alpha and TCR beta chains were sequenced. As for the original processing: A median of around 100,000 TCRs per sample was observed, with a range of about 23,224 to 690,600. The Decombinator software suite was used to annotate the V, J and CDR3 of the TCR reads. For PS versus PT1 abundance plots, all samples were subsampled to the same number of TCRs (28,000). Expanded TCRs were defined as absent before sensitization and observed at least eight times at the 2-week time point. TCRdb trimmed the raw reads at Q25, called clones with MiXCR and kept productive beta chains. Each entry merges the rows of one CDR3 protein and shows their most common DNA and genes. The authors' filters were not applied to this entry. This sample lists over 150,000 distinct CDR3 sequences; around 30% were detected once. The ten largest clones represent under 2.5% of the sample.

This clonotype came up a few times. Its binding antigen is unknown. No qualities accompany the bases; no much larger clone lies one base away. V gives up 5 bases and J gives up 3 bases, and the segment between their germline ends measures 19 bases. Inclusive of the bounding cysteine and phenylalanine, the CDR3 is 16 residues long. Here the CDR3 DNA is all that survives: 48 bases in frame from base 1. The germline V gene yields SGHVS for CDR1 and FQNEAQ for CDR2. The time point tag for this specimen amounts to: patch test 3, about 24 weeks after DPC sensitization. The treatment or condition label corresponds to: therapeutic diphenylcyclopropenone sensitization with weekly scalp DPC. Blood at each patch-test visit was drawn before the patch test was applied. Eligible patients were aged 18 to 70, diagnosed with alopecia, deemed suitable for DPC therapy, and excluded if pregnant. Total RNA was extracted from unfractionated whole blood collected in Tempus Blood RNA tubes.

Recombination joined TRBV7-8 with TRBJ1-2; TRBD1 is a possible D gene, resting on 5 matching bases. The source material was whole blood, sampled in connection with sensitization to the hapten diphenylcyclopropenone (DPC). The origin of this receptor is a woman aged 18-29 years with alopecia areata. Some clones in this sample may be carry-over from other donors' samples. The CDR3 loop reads CASSPGITGRDYGYTF. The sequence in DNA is TGTGCCAGCAGCCCTGGGATTACAGGCAGGGACTATGGCTACACCTTC. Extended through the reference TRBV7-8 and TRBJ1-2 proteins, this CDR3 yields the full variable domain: GAGVSQSPRYKVAKRGQDVALRCDPISGHVSLFWYQQALGQGPEFLTYFQNEAQLDKSGLPSDRFFAERPEGSVSTLKIQRTQQEDSAVYLCASSPGITGRDYGYTFGSGTRLTVV.